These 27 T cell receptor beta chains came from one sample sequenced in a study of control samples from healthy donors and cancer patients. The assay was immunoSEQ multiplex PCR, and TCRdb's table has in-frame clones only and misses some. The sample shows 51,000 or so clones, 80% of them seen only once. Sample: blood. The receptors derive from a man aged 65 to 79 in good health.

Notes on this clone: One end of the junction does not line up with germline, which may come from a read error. CDR3: CASSVSGTGGYGYTF. The CDR3 DNA sequence: TGTGCCAGCAGTGTATCCGGGACAGGGGGCTATGGCTACACCTTC. The chain has TRBV27 and TRBJ1-2; 11 bases line up with TRBD1. In germline, CDR1 is MNHEY, CDR2 SMNVEV (reference sequence). This CDR3 is 15 amino acids long.

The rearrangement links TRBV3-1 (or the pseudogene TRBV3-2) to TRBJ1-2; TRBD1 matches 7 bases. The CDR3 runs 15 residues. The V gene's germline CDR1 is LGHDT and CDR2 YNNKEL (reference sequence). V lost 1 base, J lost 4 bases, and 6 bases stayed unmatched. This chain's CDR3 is CASSQVGQELYGYTF. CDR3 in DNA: TGTGCCAGCAGCCAAGTAGGACAGGAGCTCTATGGCTACACCTTC.

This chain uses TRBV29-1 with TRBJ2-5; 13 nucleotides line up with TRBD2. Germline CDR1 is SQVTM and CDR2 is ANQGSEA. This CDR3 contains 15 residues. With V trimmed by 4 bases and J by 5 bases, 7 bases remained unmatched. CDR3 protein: CSVALGTSGAETQYF. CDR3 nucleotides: TGCAGCGTTGCCCTCGGGACTAGCGGGGCCGAGACCCAGTACTTC.

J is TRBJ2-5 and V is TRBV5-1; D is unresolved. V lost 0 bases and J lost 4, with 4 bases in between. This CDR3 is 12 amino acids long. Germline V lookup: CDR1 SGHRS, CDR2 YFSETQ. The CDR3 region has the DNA TGCGCCAGCAGCTTGGTGACAGAGACCCAGTACTTC. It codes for CASSLVTETQYF.

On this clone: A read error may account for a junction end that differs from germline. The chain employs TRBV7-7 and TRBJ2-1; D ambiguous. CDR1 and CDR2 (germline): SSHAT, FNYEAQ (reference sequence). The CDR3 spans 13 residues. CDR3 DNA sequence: TGTGCTAGCAGCTTGGATTCCTACAATGAGCAGTTCTTC. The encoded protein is CASSLDSYNEQFF.

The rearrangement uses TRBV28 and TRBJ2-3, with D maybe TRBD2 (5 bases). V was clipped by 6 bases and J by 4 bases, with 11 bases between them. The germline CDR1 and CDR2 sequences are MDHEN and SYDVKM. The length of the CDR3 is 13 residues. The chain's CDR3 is CASRLTRADTQYF. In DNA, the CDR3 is TGTGCCAGCAGACTAACTAGAGCAGATACGCAGTATTTT.

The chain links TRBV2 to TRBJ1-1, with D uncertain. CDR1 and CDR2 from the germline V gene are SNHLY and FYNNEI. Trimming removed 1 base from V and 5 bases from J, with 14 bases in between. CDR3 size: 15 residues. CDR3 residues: CASSEDWFPGTEAFF. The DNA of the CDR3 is TGTGCCAGCAGTGAAGATTGGTTCCCGGGGACTGAAGCTTTCTTT.

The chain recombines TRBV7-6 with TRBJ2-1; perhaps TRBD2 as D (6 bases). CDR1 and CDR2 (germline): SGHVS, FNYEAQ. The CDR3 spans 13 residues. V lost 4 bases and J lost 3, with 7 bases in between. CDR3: CASSSSDYNEQFF. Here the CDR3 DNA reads TGTGCCAGCAGCTCTAGCGACTACAATGAGCAGTTCTTC.

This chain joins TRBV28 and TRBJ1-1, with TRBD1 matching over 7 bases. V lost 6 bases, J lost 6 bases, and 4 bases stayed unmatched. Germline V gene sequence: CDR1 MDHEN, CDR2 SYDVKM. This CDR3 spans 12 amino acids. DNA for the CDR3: TGTGCCAGCAGGTCACAGGGGCCTGAAGCTTTCTTT. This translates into CASRSQGPEAFF.

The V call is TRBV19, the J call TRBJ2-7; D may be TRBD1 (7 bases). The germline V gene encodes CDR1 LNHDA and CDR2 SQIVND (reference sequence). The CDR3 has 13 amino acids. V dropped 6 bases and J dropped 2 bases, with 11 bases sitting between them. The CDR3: CASRGRGAYEQYF. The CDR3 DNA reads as TGTGCCAGTAGAGGCAGGGGGGCCTACGAGCAGTACTTC.

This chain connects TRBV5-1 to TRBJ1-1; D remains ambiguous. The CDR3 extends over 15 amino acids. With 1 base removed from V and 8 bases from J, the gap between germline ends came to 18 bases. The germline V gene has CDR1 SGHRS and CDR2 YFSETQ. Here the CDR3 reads CASSLLASRSGEAFF. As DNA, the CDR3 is TGCGCCAGCAGCTTGTTGGCCAGCCGGTCGGGGGAAGCTTTCTTT.

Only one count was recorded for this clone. CDR3 in DNA: TGTGCCAGCAGCTTAGCCCCCGGGAGCTCCTACGAGCAGTACTTC. Its translation: CASSLAPGSSYEQYF. This sequence joins TRBV7-2 and TRBJ2-7; tentative D call: TRBD2 (6 bases). V lost 0 bases and J 0 bases, leaving 9 bases between the germline ends. Per the germline V gene, CDR1 is SGHTA and CDR2 is FQGNSA. The CDR3 has 15 amino acids.

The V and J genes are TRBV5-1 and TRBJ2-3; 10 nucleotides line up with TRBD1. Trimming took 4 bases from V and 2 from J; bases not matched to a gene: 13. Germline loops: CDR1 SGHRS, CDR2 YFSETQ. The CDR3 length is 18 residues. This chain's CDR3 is CASSPRQGAWSNTDTQYF. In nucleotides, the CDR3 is TGCGCCAGCAGCCCGCGACAGGGGGCTTGGTCGAACACAGATACGCAGTATTTT.

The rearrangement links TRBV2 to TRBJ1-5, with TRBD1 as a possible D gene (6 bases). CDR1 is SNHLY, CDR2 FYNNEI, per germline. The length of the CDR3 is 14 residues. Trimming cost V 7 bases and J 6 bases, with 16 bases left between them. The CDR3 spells CASKERGVGQPQHF. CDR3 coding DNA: TGTGCCAGCAAAGAAAGGGGGGTAGGTCAGCCCCAGCATTTT.

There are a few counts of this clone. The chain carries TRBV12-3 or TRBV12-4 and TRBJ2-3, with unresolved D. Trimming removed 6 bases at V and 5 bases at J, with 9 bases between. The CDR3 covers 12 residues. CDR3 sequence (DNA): TGTGCCAGCAGCCGACGAATAGATACGCAGTATTTT. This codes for CASSRRIDTQYF.

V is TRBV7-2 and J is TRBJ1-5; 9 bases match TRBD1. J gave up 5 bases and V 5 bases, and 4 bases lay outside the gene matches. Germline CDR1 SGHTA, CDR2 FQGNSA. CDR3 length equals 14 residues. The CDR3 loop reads CASSPGTGYQPQHF. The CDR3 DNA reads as TGTGCCAGCAGCCCCGGGACAGGGTATCAGCCCCAGCATTTT.

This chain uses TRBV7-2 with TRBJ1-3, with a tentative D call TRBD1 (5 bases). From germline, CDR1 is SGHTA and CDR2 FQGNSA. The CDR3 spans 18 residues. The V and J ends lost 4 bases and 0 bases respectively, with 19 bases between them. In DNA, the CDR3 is TGTGCCAGCAGCTCCCCCGCGGGGGGATGGGGCTCTGGAAACACCATATATTTT. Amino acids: CASSSPAGGWGSGNTIYF.

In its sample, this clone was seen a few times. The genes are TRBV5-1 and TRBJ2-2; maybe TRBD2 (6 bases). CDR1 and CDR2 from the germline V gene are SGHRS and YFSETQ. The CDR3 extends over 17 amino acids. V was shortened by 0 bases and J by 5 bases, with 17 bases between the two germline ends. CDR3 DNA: TGCGCCAGCAGCTTGGCGCGGGGAACGGGGCGGACCGGGGAGCTGTTTTTT. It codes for CASSLARGTGRTGELFF.

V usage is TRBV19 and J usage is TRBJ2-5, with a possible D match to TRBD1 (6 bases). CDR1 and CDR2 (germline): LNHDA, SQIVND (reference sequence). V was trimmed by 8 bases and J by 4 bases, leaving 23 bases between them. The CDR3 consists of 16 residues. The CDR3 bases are TGTGCCAGTTCCTCCTTGTCTCGAGGGGGAATAGAGACCCAGTACTTC. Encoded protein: CASSSLSRGGIETQYF.

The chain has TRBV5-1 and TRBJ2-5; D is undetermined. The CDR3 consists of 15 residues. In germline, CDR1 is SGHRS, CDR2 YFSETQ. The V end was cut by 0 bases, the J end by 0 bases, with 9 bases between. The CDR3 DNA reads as TGCGCCAGCAGCTTGGCTGGGTTCTACCAAGAGACCCAGTACTTC. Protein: CASSLAGFYQETQYF.

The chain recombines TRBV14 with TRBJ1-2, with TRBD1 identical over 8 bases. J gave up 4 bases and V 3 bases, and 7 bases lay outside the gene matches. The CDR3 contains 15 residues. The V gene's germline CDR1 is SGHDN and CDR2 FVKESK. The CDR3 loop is CASSHRTGWAYGYTF. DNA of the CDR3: TGTGCCAGCAGCCACAGGACAGGGTGGGCCTATGGCTACACCTTC. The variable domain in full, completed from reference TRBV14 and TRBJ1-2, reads EAGVTQFPSHSVIEKGQTVTLRCDPISGHDNLYWYRRVMGKEIKFLLHFVKESKQDESGMPNNRFLAERTGGTYSTLKVQPAELEDSGVYFCASSHRTGWAYGYTFGSGTRLTVV.

CDR3 nucleotide sequence: TGTGCCAGCAGCCGGACAGGGGCCCACTATGGCTACACCTTC. The encoded protein is CASSRTGAHYGYTF. The chain links TRBV6-5 to TRBJ1-2; 9 bases agree with TRBD1. CDR1 is MNHEY, CDR2 SVGAGI, per germline. V shed 6 bases, J shed 3 bases, and the junction held 5 bases outside the gene matches. The CDR3 is made up of 14 amino acids.

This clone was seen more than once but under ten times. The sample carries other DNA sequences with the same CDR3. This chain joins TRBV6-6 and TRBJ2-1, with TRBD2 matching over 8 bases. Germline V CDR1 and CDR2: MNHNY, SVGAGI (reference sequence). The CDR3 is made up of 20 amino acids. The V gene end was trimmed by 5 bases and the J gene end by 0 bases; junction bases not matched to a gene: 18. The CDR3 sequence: CASSPAGWGRGGSSYNEQFF. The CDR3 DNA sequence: TGTGCCAGCAGTCCCGCCGGCTGGGGTCGGGGGGGGAGCTCCTACAATGAGCAGTTCTTC.

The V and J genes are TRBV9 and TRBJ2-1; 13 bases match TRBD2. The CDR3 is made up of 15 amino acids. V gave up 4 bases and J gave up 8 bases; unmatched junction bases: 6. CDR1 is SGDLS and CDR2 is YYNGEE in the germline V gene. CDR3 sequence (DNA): TGTGCCAGCAGCTTCGGACTAGCGGGAGCGTATGAGCAGTTCTTC. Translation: CASSFGLAGAYEQFF.

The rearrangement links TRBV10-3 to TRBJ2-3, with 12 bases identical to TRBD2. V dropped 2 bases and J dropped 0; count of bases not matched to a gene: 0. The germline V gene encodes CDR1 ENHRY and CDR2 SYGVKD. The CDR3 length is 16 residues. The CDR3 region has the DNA TGTGCCATCAGTGAGGGACTAGCGGGGAGCACAGATACGCAGTATTTT. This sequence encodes CAISEGLAGSTDTQYF.

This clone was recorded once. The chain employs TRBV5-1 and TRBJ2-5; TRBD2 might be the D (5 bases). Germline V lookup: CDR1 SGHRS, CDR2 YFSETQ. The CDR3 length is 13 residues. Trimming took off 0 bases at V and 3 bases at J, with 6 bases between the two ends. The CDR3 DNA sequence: TGCGCCAGCAGCTTGGAAGCGGAAGAGACCCAGTACTTC. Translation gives CASSLEAEETQYF.

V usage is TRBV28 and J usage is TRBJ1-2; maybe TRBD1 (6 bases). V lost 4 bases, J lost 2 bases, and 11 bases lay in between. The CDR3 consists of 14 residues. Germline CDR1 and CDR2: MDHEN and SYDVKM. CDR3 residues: CASSSSGTNYGYTF. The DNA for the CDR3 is TGTGCCAGCAGTTCCTCCGGGACAAACTATGGCTACACCTTC.